This T cell receptor beta chain stems from a study of blood T cell repertoires in COVID-19. Study-level background: Spain, Italy and the United States supplied samples that represented acute and convalescent COVID-19. T cells, B-cell-depleted T cells, or PBMCs supplied cDNA or gDNA.

The V gene's germline CDR1 is SGHAT and CDR2 FQNNGV. The CDR3 runs to 16 residues. V shed 1 base and J 2 bases; nucleotides not matched to a gene: 7. Under the authors' procedure: The authors estimated nucleated cell counts from reference gene primer amplification. Sequencing used immunoSEQ multiplex PCR; TCRdb keeps in-frame clones, though not all of them. V and J calls and clone size are copied from that table; D and trimming were computed from the DNA. The sample holds tens of thousands of clones, 88% seen once. This sequence joins TRBV11-2 and TRBJ2-7; 8 bases line up with TRBD2. The sequence derives from a human donor in a cohort sampled during active COVID-19. Sequencing was carried out using peripheral blood. CDR3 DNA: TGTGCCAGCAGCTTAGTAGCTAGCGGGTACCCCTACGAGCAGTACTTC. Amino acids: CASSLVASGYPYEQYF. The variable domain in full, with the rest retrieved from reference TRBV11-2 and TRBJ2-7, is EAGVAQSPRYKIIEKRQSVAFWCNPISGHATLYWYQQILGQGPKLLIQFQNNGVVDDSQLPKDRFSAERLKGVDSTLKIQPAKLEDSAVYLCASSLVASGYPYEQYFGPGTRLTVT.